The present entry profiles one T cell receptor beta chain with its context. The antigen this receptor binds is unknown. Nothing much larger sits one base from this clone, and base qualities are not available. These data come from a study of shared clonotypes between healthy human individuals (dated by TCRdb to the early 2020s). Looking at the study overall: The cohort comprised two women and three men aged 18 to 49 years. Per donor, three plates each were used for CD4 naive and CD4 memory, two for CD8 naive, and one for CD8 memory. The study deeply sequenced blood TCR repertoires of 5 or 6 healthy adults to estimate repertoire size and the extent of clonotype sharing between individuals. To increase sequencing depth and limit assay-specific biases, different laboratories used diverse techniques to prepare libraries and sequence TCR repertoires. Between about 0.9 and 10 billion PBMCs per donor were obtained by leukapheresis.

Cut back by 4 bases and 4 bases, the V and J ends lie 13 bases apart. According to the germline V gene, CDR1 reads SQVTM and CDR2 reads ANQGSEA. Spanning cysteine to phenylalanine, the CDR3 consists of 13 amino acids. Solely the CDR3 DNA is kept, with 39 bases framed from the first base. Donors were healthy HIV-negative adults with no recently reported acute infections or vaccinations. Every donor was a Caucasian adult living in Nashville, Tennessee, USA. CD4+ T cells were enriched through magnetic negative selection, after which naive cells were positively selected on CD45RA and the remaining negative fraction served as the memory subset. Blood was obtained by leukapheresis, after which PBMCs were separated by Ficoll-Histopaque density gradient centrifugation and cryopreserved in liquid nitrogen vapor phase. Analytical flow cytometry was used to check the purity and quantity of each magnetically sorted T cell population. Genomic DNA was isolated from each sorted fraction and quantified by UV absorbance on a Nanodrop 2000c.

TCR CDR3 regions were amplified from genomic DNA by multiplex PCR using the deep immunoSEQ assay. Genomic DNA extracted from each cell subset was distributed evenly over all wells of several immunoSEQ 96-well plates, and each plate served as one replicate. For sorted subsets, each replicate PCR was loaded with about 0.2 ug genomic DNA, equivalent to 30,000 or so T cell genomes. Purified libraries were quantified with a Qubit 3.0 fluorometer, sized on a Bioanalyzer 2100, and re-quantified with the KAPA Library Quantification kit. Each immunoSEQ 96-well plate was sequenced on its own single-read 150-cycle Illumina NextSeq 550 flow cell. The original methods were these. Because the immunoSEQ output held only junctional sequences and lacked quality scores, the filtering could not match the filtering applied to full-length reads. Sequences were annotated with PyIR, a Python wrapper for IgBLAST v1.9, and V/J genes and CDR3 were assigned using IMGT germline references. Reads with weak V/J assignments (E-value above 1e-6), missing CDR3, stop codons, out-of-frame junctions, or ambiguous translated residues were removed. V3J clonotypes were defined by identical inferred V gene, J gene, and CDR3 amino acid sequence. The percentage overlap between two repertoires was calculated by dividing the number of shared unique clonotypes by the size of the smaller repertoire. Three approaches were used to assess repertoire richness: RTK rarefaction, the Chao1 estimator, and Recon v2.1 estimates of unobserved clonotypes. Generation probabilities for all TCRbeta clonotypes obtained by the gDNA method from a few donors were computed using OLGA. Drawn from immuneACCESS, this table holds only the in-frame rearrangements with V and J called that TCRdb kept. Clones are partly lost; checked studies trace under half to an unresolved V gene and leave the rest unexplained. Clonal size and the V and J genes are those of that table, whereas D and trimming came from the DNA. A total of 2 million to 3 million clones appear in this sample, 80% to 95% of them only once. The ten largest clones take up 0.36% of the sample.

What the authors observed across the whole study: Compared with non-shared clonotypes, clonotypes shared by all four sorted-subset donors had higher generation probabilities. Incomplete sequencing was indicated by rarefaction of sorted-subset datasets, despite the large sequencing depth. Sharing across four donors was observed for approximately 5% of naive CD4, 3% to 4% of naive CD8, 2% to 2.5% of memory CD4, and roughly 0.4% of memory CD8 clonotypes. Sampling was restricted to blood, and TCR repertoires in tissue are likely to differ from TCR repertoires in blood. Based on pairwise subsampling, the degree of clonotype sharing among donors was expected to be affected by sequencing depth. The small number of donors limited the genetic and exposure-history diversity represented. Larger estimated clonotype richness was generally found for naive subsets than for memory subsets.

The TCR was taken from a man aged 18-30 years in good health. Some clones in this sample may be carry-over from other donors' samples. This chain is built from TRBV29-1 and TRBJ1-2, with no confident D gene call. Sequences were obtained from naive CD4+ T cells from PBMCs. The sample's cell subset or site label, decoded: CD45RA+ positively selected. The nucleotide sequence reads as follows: TGCAGCGTTGGGGCCCAGAGTGGCTATGGCTACACCTTC. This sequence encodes CSVGAQSGYGYTF.